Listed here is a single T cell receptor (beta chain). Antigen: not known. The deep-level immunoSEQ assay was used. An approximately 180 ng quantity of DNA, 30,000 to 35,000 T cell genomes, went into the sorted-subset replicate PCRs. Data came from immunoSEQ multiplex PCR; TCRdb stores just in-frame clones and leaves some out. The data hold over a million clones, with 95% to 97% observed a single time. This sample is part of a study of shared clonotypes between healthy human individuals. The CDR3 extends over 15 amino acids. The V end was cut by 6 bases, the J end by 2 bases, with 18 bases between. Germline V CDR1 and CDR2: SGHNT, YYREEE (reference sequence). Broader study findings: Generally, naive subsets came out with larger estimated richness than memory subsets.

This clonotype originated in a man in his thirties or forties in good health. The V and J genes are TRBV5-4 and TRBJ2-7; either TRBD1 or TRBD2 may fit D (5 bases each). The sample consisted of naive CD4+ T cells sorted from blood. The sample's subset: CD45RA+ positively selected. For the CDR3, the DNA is TGTGCCAGCACCTCCGCCGGGACCACGACCTACGAGCAGTACTTC. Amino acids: CASTSAGTTTYEQYF.